A single sample gave rise to the 20 T cell receptor beta chains below, sequenced in a study of T cell responses to AZD1222 COVID-19 vaccine. Profiling relied on immunoSEQ multiplex PCR, and the TCRdb table lists in-frame clones only, not all of them. The data hold approximately 190,000 clones, with roughly 93% observed a single time. Sequencing used peripheral blood, obtained on day 0 of AZD1222 vaccination. These receptors all come from an adult in good health.

This rearrangement joins TRBV25-1 to TRBJ1-1; D remains ambiguous. The germline V gene encodes CDR1 MGHDK and CDR2 SYGVNS. CDR3 length: 15 residues. V lost 2 bases to trimming and J lost 1 base, with 11 bases between them. The CDR3 DNA follows: TGTGCCAGCAGTGAAGGCTGGGGTCAGAACACTGAAGCTTTCTTT. This codes for CASSEGWGQNTEAFF.

The chain is built from TRBV2 and TRBJ1-6, with TRBD1 matching over 7 bases. This CDR3 spans 14 amino acids. The trim removed 4 bases at V and 4 bases at J, leaving 1 base unmatched. The germline CDR1 and CDR2 sequences are SNHLY and FYNNEI. The CDR3 bases are TGTGCCAGCAGTGTACAGGGGTATAATTCACCCCTCCACTTT. This encodes CASSVQGYNSPLHF.

The gene calls are TRBV15 and TRBJ1-4; D unclear. CDR3 length: 15 residues. With 1 base removed from V and 7 bases from J, the gap between germline ends came to 13 bases. The germline V gene encodes CDR1 LNHNV and CDR2 YYDKDF (reference sequence). The CDR3 DNA follows: TGTGCCACCAGCAGAGGAGGAGGGATGGGTGAAAAACTGTTTTTT. Residues: CATSRGGGMGEKLFF.

The J gene is TRBJ1-6, the V gene TRBV7-9; the match to TRBD1 covers 11 bases. This CDR3 is built from 16 residues. Trimming at V came to 4 bases and at J to 5 bases, leaving 4 bases not matched to a gene. Germline V lookup: CDR1 SEHNR, CDR2 FQNEAQ (reference sequence). As DNA, the CDR3 is TGTGCCAGCAGCTCCGGGACAGGGGGAAATAATTCACCCCTCCACTTT. It yields the protein CASSSGTGGNNSPLHF.

Only one count was recorded for this clone. V gene TRBV12-5 combines with J gene TRBJ1-2; no definite D call. The CDR3 consists of 13 residues. Germline CDR1 LGHNT, CDR2 FRNRAP. V lost 2 bases and J lost 6, with 10 bases in between. The CDR3 region has the DNA TGTGCTAGTGGTTTGTCCGGGTTGGATGGCTACACCTTC. This translates into CASGLSGLDGYTF. The full variable domain, rest sourced from reference TRBV12-5 and TRBJ1-2, is DARVTQTPRHKVTEMGQEVTMRCQPILGHNTVFWYRQTMMQGLELLAYFRNRAPLDDSGMPKDRFSAEMPDATLATLKIQPSEPRDSAVYFCASGLSGLDGYTFGSGTRLTVV.

The chain has TRBV19 and TRBJ2-5; unclear D gene. The CDR3 loop spans 12 amino acids. Trimming took off 6 bases at V and 1 base at J, with 6 bases between the two ends. CDR1 is LNHDA and CDR2 is SQIVND in the germline V gene (reference sequence). CDR3 residues: CASSHSQETQYF. The CDR3 DNA follows: TGTGCCAGTAGCCATTCCCAAGAGACCCAGTACTTC.

The DNA of the CDR3 is TGTGCCAGCAGCTACAGCGGGGATACGCAGTATTTT. Protein sequence: CASSYSGDTQYF. This chain connects TRBV2 to TRBJ2-3; TRBD2 might be the D (6 bases). The V gene lost 6 bases and the J gene lost 6 bases, with 10 bases spanning the gap. Germline V gene data show CDR1 as SNHLY and CDR2 as FYNNEI. The CDR3 loop spans 12 amino acids.

The chain couples TRBV28 to TRBJ2-7; 8 nucleotides align to TRBD2. Trimming at V came to 11 bases and at J to 6 bases, leaving 15 bases not matched to a gene. The CDR3 consists of 14 residues. CDR1 and CDR2 (germline): MDHEN, SYDVKM. In DNA form, the CDR3 reads TGTGCCGTAGCAGGACTAGCCGAGTCAGGCGAGCAGTACTTC. Translated, it gives CAVAGLAESGEQYF.

This rearrangement joins TRBV6-6 to TRBJ2-2, with a possible D match to TRBD2 (7 bases). CDR3 length: 15 amino acids. Germline assignment: CDR1 MNHNY and CDR2 SVGAGI (reference sequence). Trimming shortened V by 6 bases and J by 4 bases, and 15 bases separated the two germline ends. The CDR3 here is CASSPPGGRTGELFF. The CDR3 nucleotides read TGTGCCAGCAGCCCGCCCGGGGGGCGCACCGGGGAGCTGTTTTTT.

This clone has only a few counts. V gene TRBV5-1 combines with J gene TRBJ2-5; 7 nucleotides line up with TRBD2. V gave up 0 bases and J gave up 2 bases; unmatched junction bases: 10. CDR1 and CDR2 (germline): SGHRS, YFSETQ. The CDR3 loop spans 17 amino acids. The CDR3 coding sequence is TGCGCCAGCAGCTTGGGCCCGCGGGGGAGGACTCAAGAGACCCAGTACTTC. It codes for CASSLGPRGRTQETQYF.

The rearrangement joins TRBV3-1 (or the pseudogene TRBV3-2) to TRBJ1-3; D is unresolved. V lost 3 bases and J lost 4, with 4 bases in between. The CDR3 totals 12 residues. Germline CDR1 reads LGHDT; CDR2 reads YNNKEL (reference sequence). The CDR3 DNA reads as TGTGCCAGCAGCCAGCCGGGAAACACCATATATTTT. It encodes CASSQPGNTIYF.

J is TRBJ2-5 and V is TRBV5-1, with D possibly TRBD1 on 6 matching bases. V lost 4 bases, J lost 2 bases, and 9 bases lay in between. CDR3 length: 13 amino acids. The V gene's germline CDR1 is SGHRS and CDR2 YFSETQ. The CDR3 spells CASSTDRQETQYF. CDR3 nucleotide sequence: TGCGCCAGCAGCACCGACAGGCAAGAGACCCAGTACTTC.

The chain couples TRBV7-3 to TRBJ1-1; TRBD1 agrees at 8 bases. The germline V gene has CDR1 SGHTA and CDR2 FQGTGA. With 3 bases clipped from V and 3 bases from J, the junction kept 3 bases outside the gene matches. CDR3 size: 14 residues. CDR3 loop: CASSFDRGDTEAFF. The CDR3 DNA follows: TGTGCCAGCAGCTTCGACAGGGGCGACACTGAAGCTTTCTTT.

CDR3 sequence: CASSVTEYNSPLHF. DNA of the CDR3: TGTGCCAGTAGTGTGACGGAATATAATTCACCCCTCCACTTT. The chain joins TRBV19 to TRBJ1-6; no definite D call. CDR1 is LNHDA, CDR2 SQIVND, per germline (reference sequence). The CDR3 covers 14 residues. V was pared by 5 bases and J by 4 bases, with 9 bases between.

This clone was seen a single time. This chain uses TRBV7-9 with TRBJ2-1; 7 nucleotides align to TRBD1. V lost 7 bases, J lost 0 bases, and 9 bases stayed unmatched. Germline loops: CDR1 SEHNR, CDR2 FQNEAQ (reference sequence). The CDR3 totals 16 residues. The CDR3 nucleotides read TGTGCCAGCACCCTAGGGGGCGAGAGCTCCTACAATGAGCAGTTCTTC. Translated: CASTLGGESSYNEQFF.

The chain joins TRBV6-2 or TRBV6-3 to TRBJ2-3, with 8 bases lining up with TRBD2. Germline V gene data show CDR1 as MNHEY and CDR2 as SVGEGT. The CDR3 is 18 amino acids. V lost 6 bases and J lost 4; bases outside the gene matches: 18. The CDR3 DNA reads TGTGCCAGCAGCCACAAGGCCAGCGGGGGCCGAGAGGCAGATACGCAGTATTTT. This gives the protein CASSHKASGGREADTQYF.

The V and J genes are TRBV27 and TRBJ2-7; 10 bases align to TRBD2. Germline CDR1 and CDR2: MNHEY and SMNVEV (reference sequence). The CDR3 spans 15 residues. V gave up 8 bases and J gave up 6 bases; unmatched junction bases: 13. The CDR3 is CASHHTSGALGEQYF. DNA for the CDR3: TGTGCCAGCCACCACACTAGCGGGGCCTTAGGCGAGCAGTACTTC.

This clone has just a few counts. The chain carries TRBV28 and TRBJ2-7; D ambiguous. V lost 7 bases to trimming and J lost 3 bases, with 16 bases between them. The V gene's germline CDR1 is MDHEN and CDR2 SYDVKM. The CDR3 contains 14 residues. CDR3 protein: CASTPTFAFYEQYF. In DNA form, the CDR3 reads TGTGCCAGCACCCCGACTTTCGCGTTCTACGAGCAGTACTTC.

The chain carries TRBV5-6 and TRBJ1-5; a weak D match, TRBD1 (5 bases). The length of the CDR3 is 12 residues. Trimming shortened V by 4 bases and J by 4 bases, and 6 bases separated the two germline ends. Germline values: CDR1 SGHDT, CDR2 YYEEEE. The CDR3 nucleotides read TGTGCCAGCAGCGAGGGGAATCAGCCCCAGCATTTT. The encoded protein is CASSEGNQPQHF.

V gene TRBV19 combines with J gene TRBJ1-2; D possibly corresponds to TRBD1 (5 bases). This CDR3 has 14 amino acids. CDR1 and CDR2 (germline): LNHDA, SQIVND (reference sequence). The V gene lost 3 bases and the J gene lost 2 bases, with 10 bases spanning the gap. CDR3 nucleotide sequence: TGTGCCAGTAGTATTACTGGGACGAACTATGGCTACACCTTC. Translation gives CASSITGTNYGYTF. Supplemented by reference TRBV19 and TRBJ1-2, the full variable domain reads DGGITQSPKYLFRKEGQNVTLSCEQNLNHDAMYWYRQDPGQGLRLIYYSQIVNDFQKGDIAEGYSVSREKKESFPLTVTSAQKNPTAFYLCASSITGTNYGYTFGSGTRLTVV.